The 10 T cell receptor beta chains below come from one sample, sequenced in a study of cytomegalovirus exposure and HLA in healthy donors. This PCR relied on a set of 60 Vbeta primers and 13 Jbeta primers. The protocol was immunoSEQ multiplex PCR, while the TCRdb copy is restricted to in-frame clones and leaves out a portion. The table lists some 200,000 clones, 80% of them singletons, with 0.65% in the top ten. Material: PBMCs. The origin of the receptors is a boy younger than 18 in good health and CMV-seronegative.

The J gene is TRBJ2-7, the V gene TRBV29-1, with 7 bases that match TRBD2. Germline V lookup: CDR1 SQVTM, CDR2 ANQGSEA. V was pared by 0 bases and J by 2 bases, with 10 bases of the junction left unmatched. This CDR3 spans 16 amino acids. In DNA form, the CDR3 reads TGCAGCGTTGAAGATGCGGCCAGCGGGGCGACCTACGAGCAGTACTTC. Translation: CSVEDAASGATYEQYF.

V gene TRBV15 combines with J gene TRBJ2-3; D is possibly TRBD2 (6 bases). The CDR3 runs 15 residues. With 1 base removed from V and 1 base from J, the gap between germline ends came to 9 bases. Germline CDR1 and CDR2: LNHNV and YYDKDF (reference sequence). The CDR3 is CATSRVAVGTDTQYF. The CDR3 nucleotides read TGTGCCACCAGCAGAGTAGCGGTGGGCACAGATACGCAGTATTTT.

In its sample, this clone was seen once. The chain combines TRBV5-1 with TRBJ2-5, with a possible D match to TRBD2 (6 bases). The V end was cut by 5 bases, the J end by 6 bases, with 14 bases between. CDR3 length: 13 residues. CDR1 SGHRS and CDR2 YFSETQ come from the germline V gene. CDR3 amino acids: CASSSPGVKTQYF. Here the CDR3 DNA reads TGCGCCAGCAGTTCACCGGGGGTCAAGACCCAGTACTTC. The full variable domain, rest sourced from reference TRBV5-1 and TRBJ2-5, is KAGVTQTPRYLIKTRGQQVTLSCSPISGHRSVSWYQQTPGQGLQFLFEYFSETQRNKGNFPGRFSGRQFSNSRSEMNVSTLELGDSALYLCASSSPGVKTQYFGPGTRLLVL.

The rearrangement joins TRBV7-6 to TRBJ1-4; the match to TRBD1 covers 7 bases. This CDR3 region has 14 residues. Looked up from germline, CDR1 is SGHVS and CDR2 is FNYEAQ. V gave up 5 bases and J gave up 8 bases; unmatched junction bases: 8. The CDR3 loop is CASSRGGGGEKLFF. CDR3 sequence (DNA): TGTGCCAGCAGCCGAGGGGGCGGGGGGGAAAAACTGTTTTTT.

The chain carries TRBV6-1 and TRBJ1-1; 11 nucleotides line up with TRBD1. The length of the CDR3 is 14 residues. V was clipped by 7 bases and J by 3 bases; unmatched bases: 4. Per germline, CDR1 MNHNS and CDR2 SASEGT. CDR3: CASTRTGGYTEAFF. CDR3 nucleotide sequence: TGTGCCAGCACTAGGACAGGGGGCTACACTGAAGCTTTCTTT.

This chain links TRBV5-1 with TRBJ2-7; 7 positions agree with TRBD2. The V gene end was trimmed by 4 bases and the J gene end by 2 bases; junction bases not matched to a gene: 15. The CDR3 runs 17 residues. Germline V lookup: CDR1 SGHRS, CDR2 YFSETQ. In DNA, the CDR3 is TGCGCCAGCAGCCCCGGCAGCGTCGGGACTACGCCCTACGAGCAGTACTTC. Its translation: CASSPGSVGTTPYEQYF.

The chain has TRBV19 and TRBJ1-2; D remains ambiguous. CDR3 length: 11 residues. CDR1 is LNHDA, CDR2 SQIVND, per germline (reference sequence). V lost 9 bases to trimming and J lost 1 base, with 6 bases between them. CDR3 sequence reads: CASRHNYGYTF. In DNA, the CDR3 is TGTGCCAGCAGACATAACTATGGCTACACCTTC.

The chain combines TRBV12-5 with TRBJ1-5; D is unresolved. V was pared by 1 base and J by 0 bases, with 10 bases between. CDR1 and CDR2 (germline): LGHNT, FRNRAP. The CDR3 is made up of 16 amino acids. The CDR3 reads CASGLANADSNQPQHF. CDR3 sequence (DNA): TGTGCTAGTGGTTTGGCCAACGCGGATAGCAATCAGCCCCAGCATTTT.

The CDR3 DNA follows: TGTGCCAGCAGTGCAGTTGGAGAGACCCAGTACTTC. It specifies CASSAVGETQYF. This sequence joins TRBV25-1 and TRBJ2-5; D uncertain. Trimming pared 4 bases from V and 4 bases from J, leaving 7 bases between. Germline V CDR1 and CDR2: MGHDK, SYGVNS. The CDR3 totals 12 residues.

The CDR3 DNA is TGTGCCAGCAGCTTAGGGGATGGAGGCACTGAAGCTTTCTTT. Amino acid sequence: CASSLGDGGTEAFF. V gene TRBV7-3 combines with J gene TRBJ1-1; the D is unclear. CDR1 and CDR2 (germline): SGHTA, FQGTGA. There are 14 residues in the CDR3. V lost 2 bases, J lost 4 bases, and 11 bases lay in between.